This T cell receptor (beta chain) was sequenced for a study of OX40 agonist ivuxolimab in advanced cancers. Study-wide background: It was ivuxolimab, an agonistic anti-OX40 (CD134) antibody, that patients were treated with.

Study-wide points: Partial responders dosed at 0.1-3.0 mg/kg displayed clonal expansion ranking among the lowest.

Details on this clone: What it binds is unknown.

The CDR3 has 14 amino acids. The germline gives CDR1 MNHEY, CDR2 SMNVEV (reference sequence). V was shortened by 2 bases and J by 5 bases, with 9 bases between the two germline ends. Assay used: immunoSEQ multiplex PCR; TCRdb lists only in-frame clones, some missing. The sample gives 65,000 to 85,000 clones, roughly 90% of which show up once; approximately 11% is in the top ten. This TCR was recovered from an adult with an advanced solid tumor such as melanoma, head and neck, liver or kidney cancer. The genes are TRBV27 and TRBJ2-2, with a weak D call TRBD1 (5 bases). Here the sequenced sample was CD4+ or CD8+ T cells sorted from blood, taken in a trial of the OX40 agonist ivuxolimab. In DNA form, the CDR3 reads TGTGCCAGCAGTTTAAGACAGCGAACCGGGGAGCTGTTTTTT. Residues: CASSLRQRTGELFF.